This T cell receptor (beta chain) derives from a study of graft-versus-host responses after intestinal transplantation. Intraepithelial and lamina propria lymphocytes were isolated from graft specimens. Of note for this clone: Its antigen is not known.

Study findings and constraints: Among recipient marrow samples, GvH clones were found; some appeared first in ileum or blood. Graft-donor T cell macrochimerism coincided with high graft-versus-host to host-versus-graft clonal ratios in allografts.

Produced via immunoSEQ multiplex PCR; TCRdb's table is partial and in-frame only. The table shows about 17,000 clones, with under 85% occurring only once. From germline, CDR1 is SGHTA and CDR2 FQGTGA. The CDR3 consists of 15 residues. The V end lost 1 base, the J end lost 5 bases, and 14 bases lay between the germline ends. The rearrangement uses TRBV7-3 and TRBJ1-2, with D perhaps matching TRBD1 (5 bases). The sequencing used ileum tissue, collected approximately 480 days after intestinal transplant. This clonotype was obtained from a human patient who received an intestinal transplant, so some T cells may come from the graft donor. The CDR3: CASSLSRVSLYGYTF. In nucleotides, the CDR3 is TGTGCCAGCAGCTTAAGCAGGGTGTCCCTTTATGGCTACACCTTC.